Listed below are T cell receptor beta chains from one sample, sequenced in a study of CD8 T cells in ankylosing spondylitis. TCRdb itself ran the 5' RACE reads through MiXCR, one entry per CDR3 protein. The profile shows roughly 160,000 distinct CDR3 sequences, around a tenth of them singletons. Sequenced input: blood, either unsorted or a sorted T cell fraction (not recorded which). These receptors originate from a male donor with ankylosing spondylitis or in good health (not recorded which). The CDR3 runs from the conserved cysteine through the conserved F or W. D genes are given only for firm matches. Where a row states a size, it is once, few, many or the class of an expanded clone; other rows omit it.

clone size	J gene	V gene	D gene	CDR3 DNA	CDR3 protein
many	TRBJ2-1	TRBV7-7	NA	TGTGCCAGCAGCTTAGATGGTTTCAATGAGCAGTTCTTC	CASSLDGFNEQFF
many	TRBJ2-7	TRBV12-3/TRBV12-4	NA	TGTGCCAGCAGTTTCGGCCAGTTTTACGAGCAGTACTTC	CASSFGQFYEQYF
few	TRBJ1-2	TRBV10-2	NA	TGCGCCAGCAGTAGCACCGGGGAACTCGCTGGCTACACCTTC	CASSSTGELAGYTF
NA	TRBJ2-1	TRBV4-2	TRBD2	TGTGCCAGCAGCCAGGCCTTAATAGCGGGAGGGACCTACAATGAGCAGTTCTTC	CASSQALIAGGTYNEQFF
many	TRBJ2-7	TRBV28	TRBD1	TGTGCCAGCAAAAAACAGGGGAGCTCCTACGAGCAGTACTTC	CASKKQGSSYEQYF
NA	TRBJ2-1	TRBV6-5	TRBD2	TGTGCCAGCAGTTTTCTGACTAGCGGGGGAAACTACAATAAGCAGTTCTTC	CASSFLTSGGNYNKQFF
many	TRBJ2-1	TRBV3-1	TRBD1	TGTGCCAGCAGCCAAGGAGGGGGCGGTGAGCAGTTCTTC	CASSQGGGGEQFF
NA	TRBJ2-2	TRBV12-3/TRBV12-4	TRBD2	TGTGCCAGCAGTCCTAGGACTAGCGGGGACACCGGGGAGCTGTTTTTT	CASSPRTSGDTGELFF
few	TRBJ1-2	TRBV14	TRBD1	TGTGCCAGCAGCCAAGTTCGGACAGGGACCGGCTACACCTTC	CASSQVRTGTGYTF
NA	TRBJ2-2	TRBV2	TRBD2	TGTGCCAGCAGACAAGAGACTAGCGGGGGGTCATCCGGGGAGCTGTTTTTT	CASRQETSGGSSGELFF
many	TRBJ2-5	TRBV2	NA	TGTGCCAGCAGTCTAGGGATATCGCAAGAGACCCAGTACTTC	CASSLGISQETQYF
few	TRBJ2-1	TRBV6-5	NA	TGTGCCAGCAGTTACGGAGGGGTTCAGGACAATGAGCAGTTCTTC	CASSYGGVQDNEQFF
once	TRBJ2-1	TRBV29-1	TRBD2	TGCAGCGTGCCCCTCGGGACTAGCTTCAATGAGCAGTTCTTC	CSVPLGTSFNEQFF
many	TRBJ1-5	TRBV20-1	NA	TGCAGTGCTAGAGATGATTTAACCGCACTGGATGGATTGGATCAGCCCCAGCATTTT	CSARDDLTALDGLDQPQHF
many	TRBJ2-1	TRBV10-3	TRBD2	TGTGCCATCAGTGAGTCGCCAGCGGGGGTCAACAATGAGCAGTTCTTC	CAISESPAGVNNEQFF
many	TRBJ2-7	TRBV12-3/TRBV12-4	NA	TGTGCCAGCAGTTACCTCACAGGGAACGAGCAGTACTTC	CASSYLTGNEQYF
many	TRBJ1-2	TRBV20-1	TRBD1	TGCAGTGCTAGAGCCGCAAGCGGACAGGGGTTGGACTATGGCTACACCTTC	CSARAASGQGLDYGYTF
NA	TRBJ1-3	TRBV7-9	NA	TGTGCCAGCAGTTTCCCATCTGGAAACACCATATATTTT	CASSFPSGNTIYF
NA	TRBJ2-4	TRBV20-1	NA	TGCAGTGCCGAGGGATGGGAAGCCAAAAACATTCAGTACTTC	CSAEGWEAKNIQYF
many	TRBJ1-1	TRBV6-1	NA	TGTGCCAGCAGCATTGGGACACTCGGGGTGACTGAAGCTTTCTTT	CASSIGTLGVTEAFF
many	TRBJ2-3	TRBV5-1	NA	TGCGCCAGCAGCCAGCCCCCAACAGATACGCAGTATTTT	CASSQPPTDTQYF
many	TRBJ2-5	TRBV2	TRBD2	TGTGCCAGCAGTGGGACTAGCGGGGGCCCTCGGGGGACCCAGTACTTC	CASSGTSGGPRGTQYF
many	TRBJ2-3	TRBV24-1	TRBD1	TGTGCCACCAGTGATTTCGTGGGGACAGCAGATGACACAGATACGCAGTATTTT	CATSDFVGTADDTDTQYF
few	TRBJ1-4	TRBV4-3	NA	TGCGCCAGCAGCCAAGAGTGGACGAGTAATGAAAAACTGTTTTTT	CASSQEWTSNEKLFF
many	TRBJ1-6	TRBV5-1	NA	TGCGCCAGCAGCTTGGGCGATAATTCACCCCTCCACTTT	CASSLGDNSPLHF
many	TRBJ2-7	TRBV29-1	NA	TGCAGCGGCTCTGGACAGAACTCCTACGAGCAGTACTTC	CSGSGQNSYEQYF
many	TRBJ1-1	TRBV6-2/TRBV6-3	NA	TGTGCCAGCAGTTATAACAACAGGCCCGAAGCTTTCTTT	CASSYNNRPEAFF
many	TRBJ1-5	TRBV5-1	NA	TGCGCCAGCAGCCTAGGGGACAATAGCAATCAGCCCCAGCATTTT	CASSLGDNSNQPQHF
many	TRBJ2-3	TRBV12-3/TRBV12-4	TRBD1	TGTGCCAGCAGTACACAGGGGAATACGCAGTATTTT	CASSTQGNTQYF
NA	TRBJ2-3	TRBV5-1	NA	TGCGCCAGCAGCCAAAGGACAGCTAGCACAGATACGCAGTATTTT	CASSQRTASTDTQYF
many	TRBJ2-7	TRBV20-1	TRBD2	TGCAGTGCTTACCCCAGGGCCCCACTTACTAGCGGGCTCTCCTACGAGCAGTACTTC	CSAYPRAPLTSGLSYEQYF
many	TRBJ2-7	TRBV3-1	NA	TGTGCCAGCAGCCAAATGGGTGCTGGAGGGCGGGAAACCTACGAGCAGTACTTC	CASSQMGAGGRETYEQYF
many	TRBJ2-1	TRBV10-3	NA	TGTGCCATCAGTGCTACGACCCCAGGTGGGTCCGATGAGCAGTTCTTC	CAISATTPGGSDEQFF
many	TRBJ1-6	TRBV5-6	NA	TGTGCCAGCAACCACGCGCCAAAAGGGGGCTCCTATAATTCACCCCTCCACTTT	CASNHAPKGGSYNSPLHF
few	TRBJ2-7	TRBV11-2	TRBD1	TGTGCCAGCAGCGCCAACAGGGGGCCTTCCTACGAGCAGTACTTC	CASSANRGPSYEQYF
many	TRBJ1-2	TRBV29-1	TRBD1	TGCAGCGTTGGCGGTGACAGGGGGGCTGGCTACACCTTC	CSVGGDRGAGYTF
NA	TRBJ1-2	TRBV10-2	NA	TGCCGGGGACCCGGGGGGTTCTATGGCTACACCTTC	CRGPGGFYGYTF
many	TRBJ2-1	TRBV9	NA	TGTGCCAGCAGCGCCCCTTTCTACAATGAGCAGTTCTTC	CASSAPFYNEQFF
many	TRBJ1-2	TRBV5-4	NA	TGTGCCAGCAGCTTGGTCGGTCCCCCCAGCTCTGGCTACACCTTC	CASSLVGPPSSGYTF
once	TRBJ2-5	TRBV11-2	NA	TGTGCCAGCAGTCGCAACGGGGGTCGGGAGACCCAGTACTTC	CASSRNGGRETQYF
many	TRBJ2-1	TRBV12-3/TRBV12-4	NA	TGTGCCAGTGTGGACGGGTCCTACAATGAGCAGTTCTTC	CASVDGSYNEQFF
NA	TRBJ1-1	TRBV2	NA	TGTGCCAGCAGGACTGACACTGAAGCTTTCTTT	CASRTDTEAFF
many	TRBJ2-3	TRBV28	NA	TGTGCCAGCCGCCCACAGGAACCATTCAAAGATACGCAGTATTTT	CASRPQEPFKDTQYF
many	TRBJ2-2	TRBV12-3/TRBV12-4	NA	TGTGCCAGCAGTTTCCGGGTCACCGGGGAGCTGTTTTTT	CASSFRVTGELFF
few	TRBJ2-5	TRBV3-1	NA	TGTGCCAGCAGCCAAGATTCGCGGGCCCAAGAGACCCAGTACTTC	CASSQDSRAQETQYF